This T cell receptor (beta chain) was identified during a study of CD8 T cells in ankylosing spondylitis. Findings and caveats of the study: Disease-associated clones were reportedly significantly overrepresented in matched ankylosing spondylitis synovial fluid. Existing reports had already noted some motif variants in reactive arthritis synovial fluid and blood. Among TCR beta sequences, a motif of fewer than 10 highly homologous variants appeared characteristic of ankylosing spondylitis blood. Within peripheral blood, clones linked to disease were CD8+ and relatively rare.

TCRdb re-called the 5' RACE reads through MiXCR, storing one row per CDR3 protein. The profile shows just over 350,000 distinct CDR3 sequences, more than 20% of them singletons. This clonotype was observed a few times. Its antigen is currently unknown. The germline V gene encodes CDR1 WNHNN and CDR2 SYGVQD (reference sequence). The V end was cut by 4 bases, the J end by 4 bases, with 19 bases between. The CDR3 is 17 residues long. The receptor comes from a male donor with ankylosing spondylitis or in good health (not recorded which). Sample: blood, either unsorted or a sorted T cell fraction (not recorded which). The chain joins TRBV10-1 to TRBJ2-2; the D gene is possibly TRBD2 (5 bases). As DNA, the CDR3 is TGCGCCAGCAGTGTGGAGAGCGGCTTCGGCAGCACCGGGGAGCTGTTTTTT. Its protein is CASSVESGFGSTGELFF.